A single sample gave rise to the 14 T cell receptor beta chains below, sequenced in a study of CXCR3-negative and CXCR3-positive naive CD8 T cells. Findings of the study overall: Higher TRB CDR3 hydrophobicity marked CXCR3-positive naive cells relative to CXCR3-negative naive cells.

For these receptors, no antigen is known. The TRB libraries of cDNA were built by UMI-labeled 5' RACE. TCRdb re-called the 5' RACE reads; one entry per CDR3 protein, DNA not given. The listing contains tens of thousands of distinct CDR3 sequences. Specimen: naive CXCR3+ CD8+ T cells from blood. As to subset: CD45RO-CCR7+CD27+CD95- naive CD8+ T cells expressing CXCR3 (TNR3+). All receptors derive from a human donor in good health. Some clones in this sample may be carry-over from other donors' samples.

The CDR3 protein is CASSFRINRVKAEAFF. The chain employs TRBV5-5 and TRBJ1-1; TCRdb's D call, TRBD1, is unchecked because there is no DNA. The CDR3 runs 16 residues. The germline V gene has CDR1 SGHKS and CDR2 YYEKEE (reference sequence).

V is TRBV27 and J is TRBJ2-1; TCRdb calls TRBD1, which cannot be checked without DNA. CDR3 length: 15 residues. Germline V gives CDR1 MNHEY, CDR2 SMNVEV (reference sequence). The CDR3 spells CASSLRGQGWNEQFF.

This chain joins TRBV5-1 and TRBJ2-3; TCRdb selects TRBD1, and the lack of DNA leaves this call unchecked. Looked up from germline, CDR1 is SGHRS and CDR2 is YFSETQ. This CDR3 region has 14 residues. CDR3 region: CTSSPDWDVDTQYF.

The chain carries TRBV29-1 and TRBJ2-1; the D gene TCRdb calls, TRBD2, cannot be checked with no DNA. CDR3 length: 16 amino acids. Germline assignment: CDR1 SQVTM and CDR2 ANQGSEA. CDR3 loop: CSVEAAGVTSYNEQFF.

The chain couples TRBV7-6 to TRBJ2-1; the D call of TRBD1 rests on TCRdb alone, since no DNA is present to check it. This CDR3 is built from 12 residues. The germline V gene encodes CDR1 SGHVS and CDR2 FNYEAQ. The CDR3 region is CAGSPETGGQFF.

The chain combines TRBV28 with TRBJ1-5. The CDR3 is 15 residues long. From germline, CDR1 is MDHEN and CDR2 SYDVKM. CDR3 sequence: CASSFNSYSNQPQHF.

The V gene is TRBV21-1, the J gene TRBJ1-1; the D gene TCRdb calls, TRBD1, cannot be checked with no DNA. TRBV21-1 is a documented pseudogene. This CDR3 is 15 amino acids long. This CDR3 reads CASSRGNLLNTEAFF.

The chain links TRBV19 to TRBJ2-1; TCRdb reports TRBD2, a call that lacks DNA to check it against. The CDR3 consists of 14 residues. Germline-derived CDR1 and CDR2 are LNHDA and SQIVND (reference sequence). The CDR3 here is CASHIAERYNEQFF.

This chain joins TRBV5-1 and TRBJ2-7; there is no DNA to check the TCRdb D call of TRBD1. Germline assignment: CDR1 SGHRS and CDR2 YFSETQ. This CDR3 is 15 amino acids long. This chain's CDR3 is CASSLRGQGNHEQYF.

V and J are TRBV3-1 and TRBJ2-1; as DNA is missing, the TRBD2 call by TCRdb cannot be tested. The CDR3 runs 16 residues. Germline V lookup: CDR1 LGHDT, CDR2 YNNKEL (reference sequence). The CDR3 loop reads CASSHGLAGIYNEQFF.

The chain employs TRBV20-1 and TRBJ2-1; the D call from TCRdb, TRBD1, cannot be confirmed without DNA. Per the germline V gene, CDR1 is DFQATT and CDR2 is SNEGSKA (reference sequence). This CDR3 contains 14 residues. CDR3 sequence reads: CSARDRDHYNEQFF.

The rearrangement uses TRBV29-1 and TRBJ1-1; absent DNA, TCRdb's TRBD1 call cannot be checked. The germline CDR1 and CDR2 sequences are SQVTM and ANQGSEA. The CDR3 runs to 15 residues. This CDR3 reads CSVDLGRGGNTEAFF. The whole variable domain, remainder taken from reference TRBV29-1 and TRBJ1-1, is SAVISQKPSRDICQRGTSLTIQCQVDSQVTMMFWYRQQPGQSLTLIATANQGSEATYESGFVIDKFPISRPNLTFSTLTVSNMSPEDSSIYLCSVDLGRGGNTEAFFGQGTRLTVV.

The rearrangement uses TRBV28 and TRBJ2-5; checking the TCRdb D call of TRBD1 is not possible without DNA. From germline, CDR1 is MDHEN and CDR2 SYDVKM. This CDR3 comprises 14 residues. CDR3 in amino acids: CASAPQMGQETQYF. The full variable domain, with the rest looked up from reference TRBV28 and TRBJ2-5, is DVKVTQSSRYLVKRTGEKVFLECVQDMDHENMFWYRQDPGLGLRLIYFSYDVKMKEKGDIPEGYSVSREKKERFSLILESASTNQTSMYLCASAPQMGQETQYFGPGTRLLVL.

This sequence joins TRBV10-3 and TRBJ2-7. This CDR3 contains 15 residues. Germline V gene sequence: CDR1 ENHRY, CDR2 SYGVKD. The CDR3 sequence: CAISDSDGDYYEQYF.